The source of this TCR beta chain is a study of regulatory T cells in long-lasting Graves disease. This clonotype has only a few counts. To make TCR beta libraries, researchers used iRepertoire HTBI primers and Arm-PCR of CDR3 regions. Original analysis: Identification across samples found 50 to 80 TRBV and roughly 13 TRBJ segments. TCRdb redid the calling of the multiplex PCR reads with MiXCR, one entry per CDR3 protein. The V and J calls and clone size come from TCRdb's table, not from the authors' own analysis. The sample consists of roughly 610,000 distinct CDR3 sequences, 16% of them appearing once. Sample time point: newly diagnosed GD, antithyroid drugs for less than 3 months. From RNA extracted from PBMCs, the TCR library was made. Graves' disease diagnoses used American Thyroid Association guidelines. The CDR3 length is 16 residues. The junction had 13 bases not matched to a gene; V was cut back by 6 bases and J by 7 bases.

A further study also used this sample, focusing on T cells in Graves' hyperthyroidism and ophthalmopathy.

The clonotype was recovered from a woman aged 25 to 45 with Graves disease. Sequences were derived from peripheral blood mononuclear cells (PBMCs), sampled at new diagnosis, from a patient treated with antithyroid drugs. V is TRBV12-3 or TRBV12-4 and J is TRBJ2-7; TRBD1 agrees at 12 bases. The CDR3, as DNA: TGTGCCAGCAGAGCTAACACGGGACAGGGGGCAGGGGAGCAGTACTTC. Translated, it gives CASRANTGQGAGEQYF.